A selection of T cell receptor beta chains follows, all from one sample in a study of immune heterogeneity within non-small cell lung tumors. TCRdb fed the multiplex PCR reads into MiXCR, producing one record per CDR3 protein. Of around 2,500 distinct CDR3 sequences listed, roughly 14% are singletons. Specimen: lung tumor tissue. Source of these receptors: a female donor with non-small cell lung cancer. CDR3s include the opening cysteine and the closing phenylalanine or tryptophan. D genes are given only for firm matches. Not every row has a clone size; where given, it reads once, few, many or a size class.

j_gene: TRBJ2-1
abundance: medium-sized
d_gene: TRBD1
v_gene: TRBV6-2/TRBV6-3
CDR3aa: CASSAVGFRDRVNNEQFF
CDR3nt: TGTGCCAGCAGTGCAGTTGGCTTCCGGGACAGGGTGAACAATGAGCAGTTCTTC

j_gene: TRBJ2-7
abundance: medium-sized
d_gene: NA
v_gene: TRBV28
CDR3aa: CASSPLTDTYEQYF
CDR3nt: TGTGCCAGCAGTCCCTTAACAGACACTTACGAGCAGTACTTC

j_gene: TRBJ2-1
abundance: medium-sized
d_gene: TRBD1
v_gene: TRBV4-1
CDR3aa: CASSQDQGTGAYNEQFF
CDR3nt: TGCGCCAGCAGCCAAGATCAGGGGACAGGGGCCTACAATGAGCAGTTCTTC

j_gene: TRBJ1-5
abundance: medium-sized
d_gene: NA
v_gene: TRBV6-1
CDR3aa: CASGTRQGNQHF
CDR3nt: TGTGCCAGCGGCACCCGGCAGGGGAACCAGCATTTT

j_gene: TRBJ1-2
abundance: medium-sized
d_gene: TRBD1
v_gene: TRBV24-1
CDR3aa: CATSDPRGQSYGYTF
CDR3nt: TGTGCCACCAGTGATCCGAGGGGACAGAGCTATGGCTACACCTTC

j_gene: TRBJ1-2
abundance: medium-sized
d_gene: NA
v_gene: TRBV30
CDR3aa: CAWEYGSRGYTF
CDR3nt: TGTGCCTGGGAATACGGCTCCCGCGGCTACACCTTC

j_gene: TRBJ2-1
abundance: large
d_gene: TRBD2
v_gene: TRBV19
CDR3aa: CAGSSGRTDEQFF
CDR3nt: TGTGCCGGATCTAGCGGGAGAACGGATGAGCAGTTCTTC

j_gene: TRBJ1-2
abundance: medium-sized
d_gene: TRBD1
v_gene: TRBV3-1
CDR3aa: CASSQTTGTGNYGYTF
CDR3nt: TGTGCCAGCAGCCAAACAACCGGGACAGGGAACTATGGCTACACCTTC

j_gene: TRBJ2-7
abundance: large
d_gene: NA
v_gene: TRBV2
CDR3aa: CASSESLDEQYF
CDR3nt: TGTGCCAGCAGTGAAAGCCTTGACGAGCAGTACTTC

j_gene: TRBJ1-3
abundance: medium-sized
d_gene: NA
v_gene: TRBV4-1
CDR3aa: CASSHPGESSGNTIYF
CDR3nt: TGCGCCAGCAGCCATCCAGGGGAAAGCTCTGGAAACACCATATATTTT

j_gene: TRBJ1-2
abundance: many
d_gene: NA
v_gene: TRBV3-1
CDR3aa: CASSQENRIHYGYTF
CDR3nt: TGTGCCAGCAGCCAAGAGAATAGGATTCACTATGGCTACACCTTC

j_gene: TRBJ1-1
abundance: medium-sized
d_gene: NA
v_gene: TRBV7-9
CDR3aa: CASSLNMGNTEAFF
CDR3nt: TGTGCCAGCAGCTTAAACATGGGTAACACTGAAGCTTTCTTT

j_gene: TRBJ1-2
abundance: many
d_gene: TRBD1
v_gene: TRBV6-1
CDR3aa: CASKRDRGGYGYTF
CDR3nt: TGTGCCAGCAAAAGGGACAGGGGAGGGTATGGCTACACCTTC

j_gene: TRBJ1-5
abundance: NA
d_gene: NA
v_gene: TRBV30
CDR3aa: CAWSVGQYSNQPQHF
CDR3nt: TGTGCCTGGAGTGTGGGACAATATAGCAATCAGCCCCAGCATTTT

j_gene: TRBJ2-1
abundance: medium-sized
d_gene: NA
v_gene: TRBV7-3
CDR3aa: CASSLKGGGPLNEQFF
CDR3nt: TGTGCCAGCAGCTTAAAGGGGGGAGGGCCTCTCAATGAGCAGTTCTTC

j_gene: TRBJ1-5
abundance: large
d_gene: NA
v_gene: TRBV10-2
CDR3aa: CASSESGYNQPQHF
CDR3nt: TGCGCCAGCAGTGAGTCAGGGTACAATCAGCCCCAGCATTTT

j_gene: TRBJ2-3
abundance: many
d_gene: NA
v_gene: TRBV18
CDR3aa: CASSPSTDTQYF
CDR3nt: TGTGCCAGCTCACCTAGCACAGATACGCAGTATTTT

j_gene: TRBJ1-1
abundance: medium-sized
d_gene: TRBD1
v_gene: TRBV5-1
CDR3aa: CASSLDVDRAEAFF
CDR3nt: TGCGCCAGCAGCTTGGATGTGGACAGGGCTGAAGCTTTCTTT

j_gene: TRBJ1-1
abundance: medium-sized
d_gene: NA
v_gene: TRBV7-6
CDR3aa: CASSQVNTEAFF
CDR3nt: TGTGCCAGCAGCCAGGTGAACACTGAAGCTTTCTTT

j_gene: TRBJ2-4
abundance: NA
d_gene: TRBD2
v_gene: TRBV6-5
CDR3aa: CAISYLAGIRGKNIQYF
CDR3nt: TGTGCCATCAGTTACCTAGCGGGAATCCGAGGCAAAAACATTCAGTACTTC

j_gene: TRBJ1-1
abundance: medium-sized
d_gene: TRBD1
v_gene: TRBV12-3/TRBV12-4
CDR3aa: CASSRQGMNTEAFF
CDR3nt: TGTGCCAGCAGTCGACAGGGGATGAACACTGAAGCTTTCTTT

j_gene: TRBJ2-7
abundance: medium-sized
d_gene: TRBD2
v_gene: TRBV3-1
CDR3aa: CASSPPGRLAGGWNEQYF
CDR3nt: TGTGCCAGCAGCCCACCAGGGAGACTAGCGGGAGGGTGGAACGAGCAGTACTTC

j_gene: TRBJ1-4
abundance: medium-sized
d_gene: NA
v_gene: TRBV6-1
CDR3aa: CASSTLHEKLFF
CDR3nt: TGTGCCAGCAGTACCCTACATGAAAAACTGTTTTTT

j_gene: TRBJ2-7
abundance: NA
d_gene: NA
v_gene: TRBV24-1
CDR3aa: CGTSRRGGSYEQYF
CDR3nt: TGTGGCACCAGTCGCAGAGGGGGGAGTTACGAGCAGTACTTC

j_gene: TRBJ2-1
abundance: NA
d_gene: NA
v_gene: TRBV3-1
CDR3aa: CASSQHPLGSSEQFF
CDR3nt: TGTGCCAGCAGCCAACATCCACTAGGGTCGTCGGAGCAGTTCTTC

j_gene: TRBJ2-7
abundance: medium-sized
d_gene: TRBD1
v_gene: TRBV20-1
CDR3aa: CSARVYRGSEQYF
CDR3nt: TGCAGTGCTAGAGTCTACAGGGGAAGCGAGCAGTACTTC

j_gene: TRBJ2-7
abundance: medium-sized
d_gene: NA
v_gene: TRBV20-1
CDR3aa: CSARFTGPDRYEQYF
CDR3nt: TGCAGTGCTAGATTTACCGGGCCGGATCGTTACGAGCAGTACTTC

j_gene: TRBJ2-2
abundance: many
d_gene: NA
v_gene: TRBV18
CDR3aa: CASSPRQKDTGELFF
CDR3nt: TGTGCCAGCTCCCCTCGACAGAAAGACACCGGGGAGCTGTTTTTT

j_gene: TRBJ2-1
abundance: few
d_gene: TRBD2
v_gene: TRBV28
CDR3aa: CASSSSGGGGGQGGSNDEQFF
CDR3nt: TGTGCCAGCAGTTCTTCCGGGGGGGGGGGAGGGCAAGGCGGATCTAACGATGAGCAGTTCTTC

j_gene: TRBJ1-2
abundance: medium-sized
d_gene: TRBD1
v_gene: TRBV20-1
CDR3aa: CSASTGGIGYTF
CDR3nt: TGCAGTGCGAGTACAGGGGGGATCGGCTACACCTTC

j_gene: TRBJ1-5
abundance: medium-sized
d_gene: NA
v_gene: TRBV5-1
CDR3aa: CASSLDQPQHF
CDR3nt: TGCGCCAGCAGCTTGGATCAGCCCCAGCATTTT

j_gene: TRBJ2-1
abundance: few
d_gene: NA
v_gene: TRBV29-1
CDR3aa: CSVGGQTNEQFF
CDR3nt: TGCAGCGTTGGGGGGCAGACCAATGAGCAGTTCTTC

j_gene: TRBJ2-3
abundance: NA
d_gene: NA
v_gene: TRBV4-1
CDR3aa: CASSQGGEPQYF
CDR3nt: TGCGCCAGCAGCCAAGGAGGGGAACCCCAGTATTTT

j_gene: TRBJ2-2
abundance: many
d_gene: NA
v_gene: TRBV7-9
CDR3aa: CASSSRAGQSNGELFF
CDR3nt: TGTGCCAGCAGCTCCCGGGCGGGACAGTCCAACGGGGAGCTGTTTTTT

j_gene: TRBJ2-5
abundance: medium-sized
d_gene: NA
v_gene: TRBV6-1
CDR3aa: CASSGQETQYF
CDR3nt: TGTGCCAGCAGCGGACAAGAGACCCAGTACTTC

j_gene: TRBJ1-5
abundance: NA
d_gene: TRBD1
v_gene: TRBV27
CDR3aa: CASRRQGTNQQQHF
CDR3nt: TGTGCCAGCAGACGACAGGGAACTAATCAGCAACAGCATTTT